This T cell receptor beta chain is drawn from a study of T cell clonality in common variable immunodeficiency (dated by TCRdb to the mid-2010s). Here is what the overall study found, with its caveats: Differences among patients in the CVID cohort limited the correlations between repertoire features and clinical complications. Fewer TCRbeta clones were shared among CVID subjects than among healthy controls (p < 0.0001). Reportedly, TCRbeta sequences from CVID had fewer deletions and N-nucleotide insertions, and highly modified clones with 13 or more V deletions were absent from CVID. Even though DNA input was the same, control samples had an average of about 89,000 unique sequences each, compared with roughly 32,000 in CVID samples. TCRbeta clonality was higher in CVID subjects than in healthy controls (t-test p = 0.018), and the increase was most characteristic of about a third of subjects. It was noted by the authors that sequencing of the repertoires of T cell subpopulations would be needed to clarify the cause of the increased clonality in CVID.

Standard criteria, namely reduction of serum IgG, IgA and/or IgM below the normal range together with specific antibody deficiency, were applied for the diagnosis of CVID. A total of 44 subjects (approximately 15 female and around 30 male; age range roughly 9 to 70 years, mean age around 40) were included in the CVID group. Both CVID patients and healthy controls were predominantly of Caucasian heritage. At the time of study participation, every CVID subject had been on replacement immunoglobulin therapy for one year or longer. At blood collection, none of the CVID subjects was ill or on immunomodulatory or immunosuppressive medication. Heparinized peripheral whole blood samples of about 4.5 to 9 ml were collected from each donor. Genomic DNA from adults with common variable immune deficiency (CVID) and from healthy adult controls was the source for sequencing TCRbeta CDR3 repertoires. Diluted blood was density-centrifuged over Hypaque 1077 or Ficoll-Paque to isolate peripheral blood mononuclear cells. Genomic DNA was extracted from unsorted mononuclear cells by Qiagen column purification or by a centrifugation-based method.

This clone was recorded many times. No antigen is known for it. For sequencing input, CVID and control samples contributed equivalent amounts of genomic DNA. For every sample, a 60 bp segment covering the rearranged TCRbeta CDR3 region was amplified and then sequenced. TCRbeta amplification used the immunoSEQ assay, a bias-corrected multiplex PCR with high-throughput sequencing. The authors' pipeline ran thus. Every unique nucleotide sequence counted as a clone and was annotated with V, D and J genes, copy number and frequency. Sequences were labeled productive if in frame, and non-productive if out of frame or containing stop codons. As previously described, clonality was calculated on the basis of Shannon's entropy. The predicted amino acid sequences of productive clones were used to derive mean CDR3 Kyte-Doolittle hydropathy. Scaled V gene usage was hierarchically clustered using Manhattan distance and complete linkage with the R hclust function. Sharing of clones by CDR3 amino acid sequence was evaluated through resampling of 12 repertoires per group over 100 rounds. The repertoires were searched for some 70 published EBV-specific TCRbeta sequences and almost 250 published CMV-specific TCRbeta sequences. After two CVID samples that produced fewer than 10,000 sequences were dropped from the analysis, roughly 42 CVID repertoires remained. The table comes from immuneACCESS by way of TCRdb, which keeps in-frame sequences with V and J called. Part of the clones is missing from these tables; in studies checked, under half for an unresolved V gene and the rest for unknown reasons. That table furnishes V, J and clone size, whereas the DNA furnished D and trimming. The table records 25,000 or so clones for this sample, and not one of them appears only once. The top ten clonotypes cover roughly 22% of the sample.

The source of this sequence is a human donor with common variable immunodeficiency. Sequences were obtained from peripheral blood mononuclear cells.

CDR3 sequence: CASSLLGAPNSPLHF. The covered CDR3 bases are TGTGCCAGCAGCTTACTGGGGGCGCCTAATTCACCC. The sequence links TRBV7-2 to TRBJ1-6; the D segment could be TRBD1, given 6 matching bases. With the read ending 3 residues before the CDR3 end, the germline J gene is used to fill in that end. Per the germline V gene, SGHTA is the CDR1 and FQGNSA is the CDR2. From cysteine to phenylalanine, the CDR3 is 15 amino acids long. The 36 bases shown cover part of the CDR3, and their frame starts at base 1. The junction carries 11 bases between V and J, which are trimmed by 2 bases and 6 bases respectively. The variable domain in full, with residues beyond the CDR3 obtained from the reference TRBV7-2 and TRBJ1-6 genes, is GAGVSQSPSNKVTEKGKDVELRCDPISGHTALYWYRQSLGQGLEFLIYFQGNSAPDKSGLPSDRFSAERTGGSVSTLTIQRTQQEDSAVYLCASSLLGAPNSPLHFGNGTRLTVT.